The 27 T cell receptor beta chains presented below share a single source sample, sequenced in a study of T-cell memory formation after mild COVID-19. Via MiXCR, TCRdb re-called the 5' RACE reads, giving one row per CDR3 protein. The table includes roughly 560,000 distinct CDR3 sequences, 20% detected once. Sequenced material: PBMCs or a T cell subset sorted from them (not recorded which). Every receptor here comes from an adult woman who had mild COVID-19 (a few samples of this study predate the infection). Cell type and time point are not known.

The rearrangement links TRBV24-1 to TRBJ2-2; TRBD1 matches at 7 bases. Germline V gene sequence: CDR1 KGHDR, CDR2 SFDVKD. CDR3 length: 15 amino acids. The trim removed 1 base at V and 6 bases at J, leaving 4 bases unmatched. The CDR3 here is CATSDLQGFSGELFF. As DNA, the CDR3 is TGTGCCACCAGTGATTTACAGGGGTTCTCCGGGGAGCTGTTTTTT.

This clonotype was found a few times. V gene TRBV29-1 combines with J gene TRBJ2-1; tentative D call: TRBD2 (6 bases). The V gene lost 3 bases and the J gene lost 3 bases, with 24 bases spanning the gap. Germline V gene sequence: CDR1 SQVTM, CDR2 ANQGSEA. The CDR3 runs 18 residues. CDR3 loop: CSVELLDLGGRVYNEQFF. In nucleotides, the CDR3 is TGCAGCGTTGAGCTTTTGGATTTGGGGGGTCGCGTCTACAATGAGCAGTTCTTC.

The chain is built from TRBV11-3 and TRBJ2-7; TRBD1 aligns across 9 bases. V lost 0 bases, J lost 5 bases, and 2 bases stayed unmatched. The V gene's germline CDR1 is SGHNT and CDR2 YENEEA. The CDR3 consists of 14 residues. As DNA, the CDR3 is TGTGCCAGCAGCTTAGAGACAGGGGGACACGAGCAGTACTTC. Its translation: CASSLETGGHEQYF.

This clonotype turned up a few times. V usage is TRBV11-2 and J usage is TRBJ2-3; D is possibly TRBD2 (5 bases). This CDR3 has 15 residues. CDR1 and CDR2 from the germline V gene are SGHAT and FQNNGV. Deletions cut 6 bases from V and 3 bases from J, with 16 bases between. The CDR3 reads CASSFPGLGTDTQYF. The CDR3 region has the DNA TGTGCCAGCAGTTTTCCCGGACTTGGTACAGATACGCAGTATTTT.

This clonotype showed up just a few times. This chain connects TRBV24-1 to TRBJ2-7; D may correspond to TRBD1 or TRBD2 (5 bases each). The length of the CDR3 is 16 residues. Trimming stripped 3 bases from V and 4 bases from J, with 18 bases between. Germline loops: CDR1 KGHDR, CDR2 SFDVKD. The CDR3 loop is CATSDTTGTDLYEQYF. In DNA, the CDR3 is TGTGCCACCAGTGATACCACCGGGACGGACCTATACGAGCAGTACTTC.

A note on this clonotype: Being one base from a much bigger clone, this may be a read error. The genes are TRBV4-1 and TRBJ2-7; D might be TRBD2 (5 bases). The CDR3 has 14 residues. Germline lookup yields CDR1 MGHRA and CDR2 YSYEKL. In DNA, the CDR3 is TGCGCCAGCAGTTTTGTGGGGAGATCCTACGAGCAGTCCTTC. It specifies CASSFVGRSYEQSF.

The V gene is TRBV29-1, the J gene TRBJ2-3, with D perhaps matching TRBD2 (8 bases). This CDR3 region has 15 residues. V was shortened by 4 bases and J by 6 bases, with 20 bases between the two germline ends. Germline V CDR1 and CDR2: SQVTM, ANQGSEA. The CDR3 region has the DNA TGCAGCGTTGCCCATCGGACTAGCAGGGGGGATACGCAGTATTTT. Amino acid sequence: CSVAHRTSRGDTQYF.

This clonotype was found a few times. V and J are TRBV18 and TRBJ1-1, with D tentatively TRBD1 (5 bases). The V end lost 3 bases, the J end lost 1 base, and 9 bases lay between the germline ends. Germline-derived CDR1 and CDR2 are KGHSH and LQKENI. This CDR3 is 14 amino acids long. In DNA, the CDR3 is TGTGCCAGCTCACCGTCCCAGGGGAACACTGAAGCTTTCTTT. It specifies CASSPSQGNTEAFF.

The rearrangement joins TRBV12-3 or TRBV12-4 to TRBJ2-3, with D maybe TRBD1 (5 bases). V lost 2 bases, J lost 8 bases, and 20 bases lay in between. CDR3 size: 16 residues. This CDR3 is CASSLQGSPTRVTQYF. The CDR3 DNA is TGTGCCAGCAGTTTACAGGGTTCCCCCACACGGGTTACGCAGTATTTT.

The chain combines TRBV4-1 with TRBJ2-3, with 7 positions matching TRBD1. The germline gives CDR1 MGHRA, CDR2 YSYEKL. CDR3 size: 15 residues. V shed 0 bases, J shed 2 bases, and the junction held 2 bases outside the gene matches. The DNA for the CDR3 is TGCGCCAGCAGCCAAGATGGACAGGTCACAGATACGCAGTATTTT. Translated, it gives CASSQDGQVTDTQYF.

The J gene is TRBJ2-3, the V gene TRBV30; D remains ambiguous. V was trimmed by 3 bases and J by 0 bases, leaving 4 bases between them. The CDR3 contains 12 residues. CDR1 and CDR2 from the germline V gene are GTSNPN and SVGIG (reference sequence). The CDR3 loop is CAWSVSTDTQYF. The CDR3 region has the DNA TGTGCCTGGAGCGTTAGCACAGATACGCAGTATTTT.

This clonotype was counted only a few times. The V call is TRBV7-8, the J call TRBJ2-7; TRBD2 might be the D (5 bases). Deletions cut 7 bases from V and 1 base from J, with 14 bases between. The CDR3 contains 14 residues. Germline CDR1 SGHVS, CDR2 FQNEAQ. The chain's CDR3 is CASKTGSGSYEQYF. CDR3 coding DNA: TGTGCCAGCAAGACTGGAAGCGGTTCCTACGAGCAGTACTTC.

This clonotype was found a few times. V and J are TRBV24-1 and TRBJ2-1; TRBD2 might be the D (7 bases). Germline V gene sequence: CDR1 KGHDR, CDR2 SFDVKD. With 11 bases removed from V and 7 bases from J, the gap between germline ends came to 29 bases. The CDR3 consists of 17 residues. The CDR3 DNA is TGTGCCAGATATGCCCGGGGGGACAACCCCGGTGTAAATGAGCAGTTCTTC. Its protein is CARYARGDNPGVNEQFF.

This clonotype has more than one count but fewer than ten. The chain is built from TRBV6-5 and TRBJ1-2; D is undetermined. V was pared by 0 bases and J by 6 bases, with 8 bases between. In germline, CDR1 is MNHEY, CDR2 SVGAGI. The CDR3 has 13 residues. The DNA for the CDR3 is TGTGCCAGCAGTTACTCGAAGTCAAATGGCTACACCTTC. Its translation is CASSYSKSNGYTF.

The sample holds many counts of this clonotype. The chain carries TRBV19 and TRBJ2-7; 7 bases are a match to TRBD2. Germline loops: CDR1 LNHDA, CDR2 SQIVND (reference sequence). The CDR3 consists of 13 residues. Trimming at V came to 11 bases and at J to 2 bases, leaving 9 bases not matched to a gene. This chain's CDR3 is CASASGGTYEQYF. The CDR3 DNA sequence: TGTGCCTCAGCCTCGGGGGGAACCTACGAGCAGTACTTC.

Note on this clonotype: Given a much more abundant clone one base away, this may be a read error. The genes are TRBV6-5 and TRBJ2-5; no firm D call. V was shortened by 6 bases and J by 0 bases, with 2 bases between the two germline ends. Germline V CDR1 and CDR2: MNHEY, SVGAGI. The CDR3 totals 11 residues. The CDR3 loop reads CASRNQETQYF. CDR3 nucleotides: TGTGCCAGCAGGAACCAAGAGACCCAGTACTTC.

This clonotype came up once. The chain recombines TRBV10-3 with TRBJ2-1, with 11 bases aligning to TRBD1. The length of the CDR3 is 16 residues. With V trimmed by 10 bases and J by 7 bases, 15 bases remained unmatched. The V gene's germline CDR1 is ENHRY and CDR2 SYGVKD. CDR3 residues: CATDGQGAGSQNEQFF. The CDR3 coding sequence is TGTGCCACCGACGGACAGGGGGCGGGATCGCAGAATGAGCAGTTCTTC.

The rearrangement links TRBV4-1 to TRBJ2-1, with D perhaps assigned TRBD1 or TRBD2 (5 bases each). This CDR3 has 14 residues. Trimming took off 4 bases at V and 10 bases at J, with 17 bases between the two ends. The germline V gene encodes CDR1 MGHRA and CDR2 YSYEKL. The CDR3 reads CASSLQMGEREQFF. CDR3 nucleotides: TGCGCCAGCAGCCTACAAATGGGGGAGAGAGAGCAGTTCTTC.

This clonotype turned up a few times. This chain connects TRBV7-9 to TRBJ2-5, with 8 positions matching TRBD2. This CDR3 region has 15 residues. V trimming: 5 bases; J trimming: 1 base; junction bases outside the gene matches: 6. CDR1 and CDR2 from the germline V gene are SEHNR and FQNEAQ (reference sequence). CDR3 bases: TGTGCCAGCAGCACGGGGGGGGGCAGCCAAGAGACCCAGTACTTC. It yields the protein CASSTGGGSQETQYF.

The table lists this clonotype with a few counts. The V gene is TRBV5-5, the J gene TRBJ2-1; D might be TRBD1 (6 bases). The V and J ends lost 1 base and 2 bases respectively, with 10 bases between them. The CDR3 covers 15 residues. CDR1 and CDR2 from the germline V gene are SGHKS and YYEKEE (reference sequence). CDR3 sequence: CASSLYGGTYNEQFF. Here the CDR3 DNA reads TGTGCCAGCAGCTTGTATGGGGGCACCTACAATGAGCAGTTCTTC.

This clonotype was detected many times. CDR3 sequence (DNA): TGTGCCAGCGGGAGGACAGGGAAGAGTGAAGCTTTCTTT. It yields the protein CASGRTGKSEAFF. J is TRBJ1-1 and V is TRBV19; 8 positions match TRBD1. The germline V gene encodes CDR1 LNHDA and CDR2 SQIVND (reference sequence). The CDR3 has 13 amino acids. Losses at the gene ends were 9 bases for V and 7 bases for J; bases not matched to a gene: 10.

This clonotype has only a few counts. This rearrangement joins TRBV20-1 to TRBJ1-1, with a tentative D call TRBD1 (6 bases). Per germline, CDR1 DFQATT and CDR2 SNEGSKA (reference sequence). CDR3 length equals 12 residues. The CDR3 protein is CRGLGGPTEAFF. In nucleotides, the CDR3 is TGCAGGGGTCTCGGGGGGCCCACTGAAGCTTTCTTT.

The chain has TRBV4-3 and TRBJ2-3; D is possibly TRBD2 (5 bases). The V gene's germline CDR1 is LGHNA and CDR2 YSLEER. V was trimmed by 0 bases and J by 7 bases, leaving 8 bases between them. CDR3 length: 13 amino acids. The CDR3 DNA reads TGCGCCAGCAGCCAAGAGAGGGTGTATACGCAGTATTTT. Translation gives CASSQERVYTQYF.

The sample holds a few counts of this clonotype. J is TRBJ2-1 and V is TRBV7-2; TRBD2 matches 7 bases. Germline loops: CDR1 SGHTA, CDR2 FQGNSA. After removal of 5 bases from V and 10 bases from J, the junction contained 14 bases not matched to a gene. The CDR3 length is 15 residues. This CDR3 reads CASSPDWEGLREQFF. For the CDR3, the DNA is TGTGCCAGCAGCCCCGATTGGGAGGGTCTCAGAGAGCAGTTCTTC.

The V and J genes are TRBV9 and TRBJ2-2; TRBD1 aligns across 11 bases. The CDR3 is 16 amino acids. J gave up 1 base and V 4 bases, and 3 bases lay outside the gene matches. Germline V gene sequence: CDR1 SGDLS, CDR2 YYNGEE. The CDR3 DNA follows: TGTGCCAGCAGCCCGGGACAGGGGGTGAACACCGGGGAGCTGTTTTTT. It yields the protein CASSPGQGVNTGELFF.

CDR3 residues: CASSAPGQGGGYTF. DNA for the CDR3: TGTGCCAGCAGCGCCCCGGGACAGGGAGGCGGCTACACCTTC. The rearrangement links TRBV5-5 to TRBJ1-2; 9 bases align to TRBD1. Germline V gene data show CDR1 as SGHKS and CDR2 as YYEKEE (reference sequence). J was trimmed by 8 bases and V by 4 bases; bases with no gene match: 9. The length of the CDR3 is 14 residues.

Only a few counts were recorded for this clonotype. This rearrangement joins TRBV7-2 to TRBJ1-2; no clear D gene. V gave up 1 base and J gave up 9 bases, with 9 bases separating them. Germline V CDR1 and CDR2: SGHTA, FQGNSA. CDR3 length: 12 residues. CDR3 residues: CASSLDSFSYTF. The CDR3 coding sequence is TGTGCCAGCAGCTTAGACAGTTTTAGCTACACCTTC.